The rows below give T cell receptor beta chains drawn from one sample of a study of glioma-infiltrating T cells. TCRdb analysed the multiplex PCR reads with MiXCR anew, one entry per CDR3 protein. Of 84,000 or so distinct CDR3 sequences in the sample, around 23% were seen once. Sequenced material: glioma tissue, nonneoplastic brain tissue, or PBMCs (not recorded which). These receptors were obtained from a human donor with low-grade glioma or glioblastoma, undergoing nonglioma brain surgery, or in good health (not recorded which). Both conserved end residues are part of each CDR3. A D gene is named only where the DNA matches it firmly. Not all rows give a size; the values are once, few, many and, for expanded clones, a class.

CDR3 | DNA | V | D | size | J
CVSSQDSWAVSGNTIYF | TGCGTCAGCAGCCAAGATTCGTGGGCCGTCTCTGGAAACACTATATATTTT | TRBV4-1 | . | . | TRBJ1-3
CASSLILAGELFF | TGTGCCAGCAGTCTGATTCTCGCCGGGGAGCTGTTTTTT | TRBV12-3/TRBV12-4 | . | . | TRBJ2-2
CASSINPNQPQHF | TGTGCCAGTAGTATCAACCCGAATCAGCCCCAGCATTTT | TRBV19 | . | many | TRBJ1-5
CASSSGNSGNTIYF | TGTGCCAGCTCATCGGGAAACTCTGGAAACACCATATATTTT | TRBV18 | . | many | TRBJ1-3
CASSLSRQGGRYEQYF | TGTGCCAGCAGCTTATCCCGACAGGGGGGTAGGTACGAGCAGTACTTC | TRBV11-2 | TRBD1 | few | TRBJ2-7
CASSRGTSGSNTDTQYF | TGTGCCAGCAGCCGAGGGACTAGCGGGAGTAACACAGATACGCAGTATTTT | TRBV4-2 | TRBD2 | many | TRBJ2-3
CARSSETYSNQPQHF | TGTGCCCGCAGCTCAGAGACCTATAGCAATCAACCCCAGCATTTT | TRBV7-2 | . | once | TRBJ1-5
CATSRELARDEKLFF | TGTGCCACCAGCAGAGAGTTGGCCCGAGATGAAAAACTGTTTTTT | TRBV15 | . | many | TRBJ1-4
CANRGQPRYGYTF | TGTGCCAATCGGGGGCAGCCCCGCTATGGCTACACCTTC | TRBV7-2 | . | many | TRBJ1-2
CASSYLGGSVGNEQFF | TGTGCCAGCAGTTACTTGGGAGGTAGTGTTGGCAATGAGCAGTTCTTC | TRBV6-6 | . | many | TRBJ2-1